The 17 T cell receptor beta chains below come from one sample, sequenced in a study of blood T cell repertoires in COVID-19. Clones were sequenced by immunoSEQ multiplex PCR, and TCRdb holds only the in-frame ones, with some missing. This table has about 150,000 clones, around 87% appearing once. The sample comprised peripheral blood. The source is a man aged 80 or over with acute or convalescent COVID-19.

The V and J genes are TRBV5-1 and TRBJ2-7; TRBD2 agrees at 8 bases. Germline V gene lookup returns CDR1 SGHRS and CDR2 YFSETQ. This CDR3 spans 15 amino acids. V was pared by 4 bases and J by 0 bases, with 6 bases of the junction left unmatched. The CDR3 sequence is CASSPTSASSYEQYF. The CDR3, as DNA: TGCGCCAGCAGCCCGACTAGCGCCAGCTCCTACGAGCAGTACTTC.

This clone was recorded a few times. The rearrangement joins TRBV6-2 or TRBV6-3 to TRBJ2-7; TRBD2 matches 12 bases. The ends lost 5 bases at V and 3 bases at J; junction bases unmatched: 11. From germline, CDR1 is MNHEY and CDR2 SVGEGT. The CDR3 covers 17 residues. CDR3: CASSHGLAGSRNYEQYF. The CDR3 bases are TGTGCCAGCAGTCACGGACTAGCGGGGTCGCGAAACTACGAGCAGTACTTC.

The gene calls are TRBV3-1 (or the pseudogene TRBV3-2) and TRBJ2-7, with 7 bases matching TRBD1. This CDR3 region has 14 residues. Unmatched junction bases numbered 6, after V lost 1 base and J lost 6 bases. The germline V gene encodes CDR1 LGHDT and CDR2 YNNKEL (reference sequence). This chain's CDR3 is CASSQVRTGSEQYF. CDR3 DNA sequence: TGTGCCAGCAGCCAAGTCCGGACAGGTTCCGAGCAGTACTTC.

The chain couples TRBV14 to TRBJ2-7, with 7 bases that match TRBD1. The CDR3 runs 15 residues. Germline CDR1 reads SGHDN; CDR2 reads FVKESK. With 3 bases clipped from V and 2 bases from J, the junction kept 7 bases outside the gene matches. The CDR3 sequence: CASSQQTGPTYEQYF. CDR3 nucleotide sequence: TGTGCCAGCAGCCAGCAGACAGGGCCGACCTACGAGCAGTACTTC. The variable domain in full, completed from reference TRBV14 and TRBJ2-7, reads EAGVTQFPSHSVIEKGQTVTLRCDPISGHDNLYWYRRVMGKEIKFLLHFVKESKQDESGMPNNRFLAERTGGTYSTLKVQPAELEDSGVYFCASSQQTGPTYEQYFGPGTRLTVT.

The chain couples TRBV28 to TRBJ1-3; tentative D call: TRBD1 (5 bases). The CDR3 totals 15 residues. Trimming shortened V by 5 bases and J by 4 bases, and 15 bases separated the two germline ends. Germline CDR1 and CDR2: MDHEN and SYDVKM. The CDR3 DNA is TGTGCCAGCAGTCTCTCTAAGGGGCTCGGAAACACCATATATTTT. Amino acid sequence: CASSLSKGLGNTIYF. Drawing the rest from reference TRBV28 and TRBJ1-3, the complete variable domain is DVKVTQSSRYLVKRTGEKVFLECVQDMDHENMFWYRQDPGLGLRLIYFSYDVKMKEKGDIPEGYSVSREKKERFSLILESASTNQTSMYLCASSLSKGLGNTIYFGEGSWLTVV.

The CDR3 nucleotides read TGTGCCAGTCCTGCCACAGGGTGCTATTCACCCCTCCACTTT. Its protein product is CASPATGCYSPLHF. The V gene is TRBV6-4, the J gene TRBJ1-6; perhaps TRBD1 as D (6 bases). CDR1 and CDR2 (germline): MRHNA, SNTAGT. This CDR3 contains 14 residues. V dropped 9 bases and J dropped 8 bases, with 17 bases sitting between them.

The V call is TRBV30, the J call TRBJ1-3; 7 positions agree with TRBD1. CDR3 length: 16 amino acids. Per the germline V gene, CDR1 is GTSNPN and CDR2 is SVGIG (reference sequence). Germline trimming cut 2 bases from V and 0 bases from J; bases unmatched to any gene: 7. The CDR3: CAWSQPGQHSGNTIYF. In DNA, the CDR3 is TGTGCCTGGAGTCAGCCGGGACAGCACTCTGGAAACACCATATATTTT.

The V and J genes are TRBV2 and TRBJ1-1; D not certain. The CDR3 length is 13 residues. Trimming took off 6 bases at V and 0 bases at J, with 8 bases between the two ends. The V gene's germline CDR1 is SNHLY and CDR2 FYNNEI. The CDR3: CASSRAMNTEAFF. The CDR3 nucleotides read TGTGCCAGCAGCCGTGCTATGAACACTGAAGCTTTCTTT. The full variable domain, completed using reference TRBV2 and TRBJ1-1, is EPEVTQTPSHQVTQMGQEVILRCVPISNHLYFYWYRQILGQKVEFLVSFYNNEISEKSEIFDDQFSVERPDGSNFTLKIRSTKLEDSAMYFCASSRAMNTEAFFGQGTRLTVV.

The V and J genes are TRBV10-2 and TRBJ1-2; D possibly corresponds to TRBD1 (5 bases). Germline CDR1 reads WSHSY; CDR2 reads SAAADI. Trimming cost V 2 bases and J 1 base, with 8 bases left between them. The CDR3 consists of 14 residues. Written as DNA, the CDR3 is TGCGCCAGCAGTGAGCCCGACAGTAACTATGGCTACACCTTC. Protein sequence: CASSEPDSNYGYTF.

V gene TRBV5-6 combines with J gene TRBJ1-6; 7 bases match TRBD1. The J segment lost 5 bases and the V segment lost 4 bases, leaving 9 bases of the junction unmatched. Germline CDR1 reads SGHDT; CDR2 reads YYEEEE. The CDR3 is made up of 16 amino acids. The CDR3 loop reads CASSILGQQDNSPLHF. CDR3 nucleotides: TGTGCCAGCAGCATTCTGGGACAGCAAGATAATTCACCCCTCCACTTT.

The rearrangement links TRBV3-1 (or the pseudogene TRBV3-2) to TRBJ1-2; D gene ambiguous. This CDR3 contains 13 residues. In germline, CDR1 is LGHDT, CDR2 YNNKEL (reference sequence). Deletions cut 3 bases from V and 5 bases from J, with 10 bases between. The CDR3: CASSHPSGYGYTF. The CDR3 nucleotides read TGTGCCAGCAGCCATCCCTCCGGGTATGGCTACACCTTC.

V usage is TRBV2 and J usage is TRBJ2-3, with D tentatively TRBD2 (5 bases). Germline loops: CDR1 SNHLY, CDR2 FYNNEI. The CDR3 covers 15 residues. V was cut by 7 bases and J by 2 bases, with 16 bases left in between. CDR3 sequence (DNA): TGTGCCAGCACTATGAACGGGATACTCACAGATACGCAGTATTTT. It codes for CASTMNGILTDTQYF.

This chain connects TRBV29-1 to TRBJ2-5; TRBD2 aligns across 8 bases. V was pared by 6 bases and J by 7 bases, with 7 bases of the junction left unmatched. The CDR3 has 12 residues. CDR1 SQVTM and CDR2 ANQGSEA come from the germline V gene. CDR3 protein: CSVTRGDGTQYF. As DNA, the CDR3 is TGCAGCGTCACGCGGGGGGATGGGACCCAGTACTTC.

The chain links TRBV24-1 to TRBJ1-5, with unresolved D. This CDR3 spans 12 amino acids. Germline values: CDR1 KGHDR, CDR2 SFDVKD. The germline V and J ends were trimmed by 3 bases and 4 bases, with 3 bases remaining between them. CDR3 in DNA: TGTGCCACCAGTGATGTAAATCAGCCCCAGCATTTT. Translated, it gives CATSDVNQPQHF.

This sequence joins TRBV5-5 and TRBJ2-5; D possibly corresponds to TRBD1 (5 bases). V was cut by 4 bases and J by 5 bases, with 12 bases left in between. This CDR3 is 13 amino acids long. Looked up from germline, CDR1 is SGHKS and CDR2 is YYEKEE (reference sequence). DNA for the CDR3: TGTGCCAGCAGCATTAGGGGCTCGGAGACCCAGTACTTC. This encodes CASSIRGSETQYF. The whole variable domain, remainder taken from reference TRBV5-5 and TRBJ2-5, is DAGVTQSPTHLIKTRGQQVTLRCSPISGHKSVSWYQQVLGQGPQFIFQYYEKEERGRGNFPDRFSARQFPNYSSELNVNALLLGDSALYLCASSIRGSETQYFGPGTRLLVL.

The chain uses TRBV5-4 and TRBJ2-1; TRBD2 aligns across 10 bases. Trimming removed 4 bases from V and 2 bases from J; junction bases left unmatched: 3. This CDR3 has 15 amino acids. Germline lookup yields CDR1 SGHNT and CDR2 YYREEE (reference sequence). CDR3 nucleotides: TGTGCCAGCAGCCCTACTAGCGGGGCCTACAATGAGCAGTTCTTC. Its translation is CASSPTSGAYNEQFF.

The chain combines TRBV4-1 with TRBJ2-7; tentatively, D is TRBD2 (6 bases). This CDR3 comprises 17 residues. Per the germline V gene, CDR1 is MGHRA and CDR2 is YSYEKL. V gave up 0 bases and J gave up 2 bases, with 17 bases separating them. Here the CDR3 DNA reads TGCGCCAGCAGCCAAGAAGAGGACGGCGGGGCCACCTACGAGCAGTACTTC. Its protein is CASSQEEDGGATYEQYF.